The 20 T cell receptor beta chains reported below all come from one sample, sequenced in a study of human T cells and chemical hapten exposure. Time point here: patch test 1, 2 weeks after DPC sensitization. Treatment reported: therapeutic diphenylcyclopropenone sensitization with weekly scalp DPC. MiXCR, applied by TCRdb to the RACE reads, yields one record per CDR3 protein. The sample has 350,000 or so distinct CDR3 sequences, 6% to 8.5% seen once. Sequencing used whole blood, obtained in connection with sensitization to the hapten diphenylcyclopropenone (DPC). Receptors were obtained from a woman aged 18-29 years with alopecia areata. Some clones in this sample may be carry-over from other donors' samples.

This clonotype was recorded a few times. V gene TRBV7-3 combines with J gene TRBJ2-7; tentative D call: TRBD1 (6 bases). Germline loops: CDR1 SGHTA, CDR2 FQGTGA. CDR3 length: 15 amino acids. V was shortened by 5 bases and J by 4 bases, with 18 bases between the two germline ends. In nucleotides, the CDR3 is TGTGCCAGCAGCCCACAGGGATACGAGGGTTACGAGCAGTACTTC. Protein: CASSPQGYEGYEQYF.

This chain connects TRBV7-9 to TRBJ1-1; unclear D gene. This CDR3 spans 12 amino acids. Trimming took 2 bases from V and 11 from J, leaving 12 bases between them. From germline, CDR1 is SEHNR and CDR2 FQNEAQ (reference sequence). CDR3 region: CASSLRDLGAFF. The CDR3 region has the DNA TGTGCCAGCAGCTTACGGGATTTGGGGGCTTTCTTT.

This clonotype was counted ten times or more. J is TRBJ2-1 and V is TRBV14, with a tentative D call TRBD1 (5 bases). Trimming pared 0 bases from V and 4 bases from J, leaving 13 bases between. CDR3 length equals 16 residues. Germline V gene sequence: CDR1 SGHDN, CDR2 FVKESK. CDR3 region: CASSQDAGARYNEQFF. CDR3 sequence (DNA): TGTGCCAGCAGCCAAGATGCTGGGGCGCGATACAATGAGCAGTTCTTC.

This clonotype has a count of ten or more. The DNA for the CDR3 is TGCAGCTTGGCCAGGTCGGAGACCCAGTACTTC. Its translation is CSLARSETQYF. The chain couples TRBV29-1 to TRBJ2-5; D gene ambiguous. V was trimmed by 8 bases and J by 5 bases, leaving 12 bases between them. Germline loops: CDR1 SQVTM, CDR2 ANQGSEA. The length of the CDR3 is 11 residues.

The chain couples TRBV12-3 or TRBV12-4 to TRBJ1-1, with D maybe TRBD1 (5 bases). The CDR3 covers 14 residues. Between the trimmed V and J ends, which lost 3 bases and 2 bases, there was a span of 10 bases. The CDR3 protein is CASSLFGANTEAFF. The CDR3 DNA reads as TGTGCCAGCAGTTTGTTCGGGGCTAACACTGAAGCTTTCTTT.

This clonotype has just a few counts. V gene TRBV6-5 combines with J gene TRBJ1-3; possibly TRBD1 for D (6 bases). Deletions cut 6 bases from V and 0 bases from J, with 12 bases between. CDR3 length: 15 amino acids. The germline V gene has CDR1 MNHEY and CDR2 SVGAGI. Written as DNA, the CDR3 is TGTGCCAGCAGCAGACAGGCCCTCTCTGGAAACACCATATATTTT. This gives the protein CASSRQALSGNTIYF.

The V and J genes are TRBV6-2 or TRBV6-3 and TRBJ1-1; no definite D call. CDR1 and CDR2 from the germline V gene are MNHEY and SVGEGT. CDR3 length: 13 residues. The germline V and J ends were trimmed by 2 bases and 3 bases, with 7 bases remaining between them. CDR3 sequence: CASSYGWDTEAFF. The DNA of the CDR3 is TGTGCCAGCAGTTACGGATGGGACACTGAAGCTTTCTTT.

The table lists this clonotype with many counts. The rearrangement links TRBV5-6 to TRBJ1-1; 7 nucleotides align to TRBD1. CDR1 SGHDT and CDR2 YYEEEE come from the germline V gene. V lost 0 bases and J lost 5; bases outside the gene matches: 4. This CDR3 contains 14 residues. As DNA, the CDR3 is TGTGCCAGCAGCTTGGGCACAGGGGTAACTGAAGCTTTCTTT. Encoded protein: CASSLGTGVTEAFF.

Only a few counts were recorded for this clonotype. V is TRBV6-5 and J is TRBJ1-5; the D gene is possibly TRBD1 (5 bases). Trimming removed 6 bases from V and 5 bases from J, with 17 bases in between. Germline CDR1 and CDR2: MNHEY and SVGAGI. The CDR3 runs to 15 residues. The CDR3 sequence is CASSSGAAGDQPQHF. CDR3 nucleotides: TGTGCCAGCAGCTCTGGGGCAGCAGGTGATCAGCCCCAGCATTTT.

This clonotype was counted between two and nine times. The J gene is TRBJ1-1, the V gene TRBV7-6; 7 positions match TRBD1. This CDR3 has 16 amino acids. From germline, CDR1 is SGHVS and CDR2 FNYEAQ. V lost 2 bases to trimming and J lost 0 bases; unmatched junction nucleotides: 6. The CDR3 loop is CASSLTWGQLNTEAFF. Here the CDR3 DNA reads TGTGCCAGCAGCTTAACGTGGGGACAGTTGAACACTGAAGCTTTCTTT.

J is TRBJ2-1 and V is TRBV7-2; D perhaps matches TRBD1 (5 bases). The germline V gene encodes CDR1 SGHTA and CDR2 FQGNSA. Trimming removed 5 bases from V and 1 base from J, with 18 bases in between. The CDR3 is 17 residues long. The CDR3 DNA reads as TGTGCCAGCAGCACACACCAGGGTTCTAAATCCTACAATGAGCAGTTCTTC. Translating gives CASSTHQGSKSYNEQFF.

This clonotype was seen more than once but under ten times. The V call is TRBV20-1, the J call TRBJ2-3; weak D call: TRBD2 (5 bases). The CDR3 covers 12 residues. Germline CDR1 and CDR2: DFQATT and SNEGSKA (reference sequence). CDR3 region: CSSFGVGDTQYF. CDR3 in DNA: TGCAGCTCCTTCGGGGTAGGAGATACGCAGTATTTT.

The chain combines TRBV7-8 with TRBJ1-6; D is possibly TRBD1 (6 bases). V gave up 4 bases and J gave up 6 bases, with 16 bases separating them. CDR1 and CDR2 from the germline V gene are SGHVS and FQNEAQ. CDR3 length: 16 amino acids. The chain's CDR3 is CASSSRGPPSNSPLHF. CDR3 coding DNA: TGTGCCAGCAGCTCCAGGGGTCCCCCTTCTAATTCACCCCTCCACTTT.

The DNA of the CDR3 is TGTGCCACGCTCGCTCAGGAGGACACTGAAGCTTTCTTT. It is translated as CATLAQEDTEAFF. The V gene is TRBV10-3, the J gene TRBJ1-1; unclear D gene. V shed 10 bases and J shed 3 bases, with 15 bases lying between them. This CDR3 spans 13 amino acids. Germline CDR1 is ENHRY and CDR2 is SYGVKD.

This clonotype appeared a few times. Here the CDR3 DNA reads TGTGCCAGCAGTATAGGGCCGCCCATTATGAACACTGAAGCTTTCTTT. Residues: CASSIGPPIMNTEAFF. The chain combines TRBV2 with TRBJ1-1; D is ambiguous. The V gene's germline CDR1 is SNHLY and CDR2 FYNNEI. The CDR3 length is 16 residues. Between the trimmed V and J ends, which lost 5 bases and 0 bases, there was a span of 16 bases.

The V call is TRBV5-6, the J call TRBJ1-4, with TRBD1 matching 7 bases. This CDR3 region has 15 residues. Trimming took 0 bases from V and 7 from J; bases not matched to a gene: 6. Germline V gene lookup returns CDR1 SGHDT and CDR2 YYEEEE. The CDR3 sequence is CASSLALGGSEKLFF. CDR3 DNA: TGTGCCAGCAGCTTGGCCCTAGGGGGCAGTGAAAAACTGTTTTTT.

The chain couples TRBV20-1 to TRBJ1-5; D perhaps matches TRBD1 (5 bases). The length of the CDR3 is 16 residues. Trimming removed 3 bases at V and 2 bases at J, with 17 bases between. CDR1 is DFQATT, CDR2 SNEGSKA, per germline (reference sequence). The CDR3 here is CSARPGGKGGNQPQHF. CDR3 in DNA: TGCAGTGCTAGGCCCGGGGGTAAAGGGGGCAATCAGCCCCAGCATTTT.

This clonotype came up a few times. This chain joins TRBV10-3 and TRBJ2-2, with TRBD1 matching over 7 bases. The germline CDR1 and CDR2 sequences are ENHRY and SYGVKD. J was trimmed by 4 bases and V by 7 bases; bases with no gene match: 3. This CDR3 has 13 amino acids. CDR3 coding DNA: TGTGCCATCACTGGACAGGTCACCGGGGAGCTGTTTTTT. This translates into CAITGQVTGELFF.

This clonotype was seen many times. The rearrangement joins TRBV20-1 to TRBJ1-3; D call uncertain. With 5 bases removed from V and 0 bases from J, the gap between germline ends came to 14 bases. CDR1 and CDR2 (germline): DFQATT, SNEGSKA (reference sequence). The CDR3 is 15 amino acids. The CDR3, as DNA: TGCAGTGCTTCGGAGGACGGCTTCTCTGGAAACACCATATATTTT. Its translation: CSASEDGFSGNTIYF.

There are many counts of this clonotype. V and J are TRBV2 and TRBJ2-7, with unresolved D. Looked up from germline, CDR1 is SNHLY and CDR2 is FYNNEI. V was pared by 6 bases and J by 2 bases, with 11 bases between. CDR3 length: 13 amino acids. CDR3 protein: CASRGSPTYEQYF. The CDR3, as DNA: TGTGCCAGCAGGGGATCACCCACCTACGAGCAGTACTTC.